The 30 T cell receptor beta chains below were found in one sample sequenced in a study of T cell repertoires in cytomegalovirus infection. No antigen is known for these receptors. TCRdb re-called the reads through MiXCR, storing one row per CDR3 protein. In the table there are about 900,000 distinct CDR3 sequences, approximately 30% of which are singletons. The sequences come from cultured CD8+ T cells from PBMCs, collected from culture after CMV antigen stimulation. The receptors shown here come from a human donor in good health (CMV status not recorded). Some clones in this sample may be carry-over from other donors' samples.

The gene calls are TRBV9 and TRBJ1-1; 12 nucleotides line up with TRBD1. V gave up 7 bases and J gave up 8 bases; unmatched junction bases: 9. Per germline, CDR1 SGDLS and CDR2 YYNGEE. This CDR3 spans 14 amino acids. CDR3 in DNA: TGTGCCAGCGACGGTTGGGACAGGGGGCAAGAAGCTTTCTTT. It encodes CASDGWDRGQEAFF.

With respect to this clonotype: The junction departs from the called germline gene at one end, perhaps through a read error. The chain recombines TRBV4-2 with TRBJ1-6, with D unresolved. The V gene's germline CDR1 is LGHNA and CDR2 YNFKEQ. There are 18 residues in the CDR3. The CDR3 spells CTSSQPDGPHDNNSPLHF. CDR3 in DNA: TGTACCAGCAGCCAACCCGACGGGCCCCACGACAATAATTCACCCCTCCACTTT.

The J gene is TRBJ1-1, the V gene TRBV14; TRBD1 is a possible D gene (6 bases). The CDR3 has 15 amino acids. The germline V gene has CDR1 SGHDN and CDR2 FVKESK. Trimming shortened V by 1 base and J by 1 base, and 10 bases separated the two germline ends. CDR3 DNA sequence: TGTGCCAGCAGCCAAGTGGGGACACAGAACACTGAAGCTTTCTTT. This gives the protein CASSQVGTQNTEAFF.

The CDR3 protein is CASSLKGGGRKNTEAFF. CDR3 coding DNA: TGTGCCAGCAGCTTAAAAGGGGGGGGAAGGAAGAACACTGAAGCTTTCTTT. J is TRBJ1-1 and V is TRBV7-9; the D gene is possibly TRBD1 (6 bases). V was cut by 2 bases and J by 1 base, with 17 bases left in between. The length of the CDR3 is 17 residues. Germline CDR1 is SEHNR and CDR2 is FQNEAQ (reference sequence).

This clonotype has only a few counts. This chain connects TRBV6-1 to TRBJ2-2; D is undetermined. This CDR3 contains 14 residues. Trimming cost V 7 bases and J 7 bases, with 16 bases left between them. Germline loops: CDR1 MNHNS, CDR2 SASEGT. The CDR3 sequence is CASTDLGPGGELFF. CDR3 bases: TGTGCCAGCACGGATCTAGGGCCAGGCGGGGAGCTGTTTTTT.

CDR3 in amino acids: CASTNQGVPGREQYF. The CDR3, as DNA: TGTGCCAGCACTAACCAGGGAGTTCCAGGGAGGGAGCAGTACTTC. J is TRBJ2-7 and V is TRBV7-9, with D tentatively TRBD2 (6 bases). The V gene's germline CDR1 is SEHNR and CDR2 FQNEAQ (reference sequence). The V end lost 7 bases, the J end lost 7 bases, and 23 bases lay between the germline ends. CDR3 length equals 15 residues.

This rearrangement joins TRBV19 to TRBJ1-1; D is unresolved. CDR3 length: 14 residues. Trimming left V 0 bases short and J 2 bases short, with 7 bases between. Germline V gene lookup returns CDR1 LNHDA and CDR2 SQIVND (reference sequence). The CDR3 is CASSIEASNTEAFF. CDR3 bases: TGTGCCAGTAGTATAGAAGCTTCTAACACTGAAGCTTTCTTT. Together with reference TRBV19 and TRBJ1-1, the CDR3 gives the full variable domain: DGGITQSPKYLFRKEGQNVTLSCEQNLNHDAMYWYRQDPGQGLRLIYYSQIVNDFQKGDIAEGYSVSREKKESFPLTVTSAQKNPTAFYLCASSIEASNTEAFFGQGTRLTVV.

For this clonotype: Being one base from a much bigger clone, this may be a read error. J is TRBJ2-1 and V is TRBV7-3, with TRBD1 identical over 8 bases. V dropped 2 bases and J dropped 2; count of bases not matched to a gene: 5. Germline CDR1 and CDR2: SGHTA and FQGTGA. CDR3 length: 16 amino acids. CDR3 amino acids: CASSLGTGLPYNEQFF. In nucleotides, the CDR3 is TGTGCCAGCAGCTTAGGGACAGGATTGCCCTACAATGAGCAGTTCTTC.

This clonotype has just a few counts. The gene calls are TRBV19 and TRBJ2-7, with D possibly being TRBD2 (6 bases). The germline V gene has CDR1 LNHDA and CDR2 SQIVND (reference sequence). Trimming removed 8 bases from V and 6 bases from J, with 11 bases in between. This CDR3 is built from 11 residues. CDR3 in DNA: TGTGCCAGTGCGGGGAGTATCGAGCAGTACTTC. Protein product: CASAGSIEQYF. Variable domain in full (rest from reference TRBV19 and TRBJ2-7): DGGITQSPKYLFRKEGQNVTLSCEQNLNHDAMYWYRQDPGQGLRLIYYSQIVNDFQKGDIAEGYSVSREKKESFPLTVTSAQKNPTAFYLCASAGSIEQYFGPGTRLTVT.

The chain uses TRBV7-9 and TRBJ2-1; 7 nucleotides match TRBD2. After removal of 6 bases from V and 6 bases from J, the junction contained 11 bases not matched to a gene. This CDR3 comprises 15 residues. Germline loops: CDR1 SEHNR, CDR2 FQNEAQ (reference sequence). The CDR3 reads CASSRERGGSNEQFF. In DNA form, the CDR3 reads TGTGCCAGCAGTCGGGAGCGGGGCGGGAGCAATGAGCAGTTCTTC.

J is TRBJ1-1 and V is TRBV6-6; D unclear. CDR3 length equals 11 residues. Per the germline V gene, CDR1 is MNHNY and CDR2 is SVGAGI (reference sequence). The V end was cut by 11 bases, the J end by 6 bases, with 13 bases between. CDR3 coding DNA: TGTGCCTCCTACGGGCCCCCTGAAGCTTTCTTT. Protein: CASYGPPEAFF.

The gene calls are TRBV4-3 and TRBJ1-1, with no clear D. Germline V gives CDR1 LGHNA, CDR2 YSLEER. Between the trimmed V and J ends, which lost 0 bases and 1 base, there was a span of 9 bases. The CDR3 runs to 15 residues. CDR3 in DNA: TGCGCCAGCAGCCAAGAATTTACATCGAACACTGAAGCTTTCTTT. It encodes CASSQEFTSNTEAFF.

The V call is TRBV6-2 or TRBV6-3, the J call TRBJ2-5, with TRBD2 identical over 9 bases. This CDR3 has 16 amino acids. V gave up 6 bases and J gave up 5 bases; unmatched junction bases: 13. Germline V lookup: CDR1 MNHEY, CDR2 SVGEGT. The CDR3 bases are TGTGCCAGCAGCCCATTTAGCGGGGGACCACGGGAGACCCAGTACTTC. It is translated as CASSPFSGGPRETQYF.

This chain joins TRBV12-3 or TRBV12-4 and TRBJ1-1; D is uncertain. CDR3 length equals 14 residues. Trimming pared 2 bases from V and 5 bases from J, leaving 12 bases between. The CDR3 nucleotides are TGTGCCAGCAGTTTAACCACATTAGGGACTGAAGCTTTCTTT. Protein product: CASSLTTLGTEAFF.

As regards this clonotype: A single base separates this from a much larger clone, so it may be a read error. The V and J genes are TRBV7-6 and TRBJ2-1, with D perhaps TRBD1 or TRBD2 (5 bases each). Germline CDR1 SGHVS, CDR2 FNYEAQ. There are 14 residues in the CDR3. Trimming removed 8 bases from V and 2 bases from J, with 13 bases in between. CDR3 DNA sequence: TGTGCCAGCGGTTTCGAGGGGACCTACAATGAGCAGTTCTTC. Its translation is CASGFEGTYNEQFF.

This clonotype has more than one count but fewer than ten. The CDR3 spells CASSPNFNEQFF. The CDR3, as DNA: TGTGCCAGCAGTCCTAACTTCAATGAGCAGTTCTTC. The chain carries TRBV27 and TRBJ2-1; no clear D. Between the trimmed V and J ends, which lost 5 bases and 6 bases, there was a span of 8 bases. The V gene's germline CDR1 is MNHEY and CDR2 SMNVEV (reference sequence). The CDR3 length is 12 residues.

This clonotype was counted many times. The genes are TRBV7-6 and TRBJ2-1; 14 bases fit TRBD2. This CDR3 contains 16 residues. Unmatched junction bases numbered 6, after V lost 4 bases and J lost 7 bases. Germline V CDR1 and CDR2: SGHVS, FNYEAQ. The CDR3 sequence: CASSWGLAGVGNEQFF. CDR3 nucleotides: TGTGCCAGCAGCTGGGGACTAGCGGGGGTCGGGAATGAGCAGTTCTTC.

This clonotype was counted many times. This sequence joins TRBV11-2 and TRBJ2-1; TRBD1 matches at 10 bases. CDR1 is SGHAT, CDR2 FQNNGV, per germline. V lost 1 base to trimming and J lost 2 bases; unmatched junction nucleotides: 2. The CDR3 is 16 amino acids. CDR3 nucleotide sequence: TGTGCCAGCAGCTTAGCAGGGACAGGGGCCTACAATGAGCAGTTCTTC. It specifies CASSLAGTGAYNEQFF. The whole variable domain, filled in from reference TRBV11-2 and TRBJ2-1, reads EAGVAQSPRYKIIEKRQSVAFWCNPISGHATLYWYQQILGQGPKLLIQFQNNGVVDDSQLPKDRFSAERLKGVDSTLKIQPAKLEDSAVYLCASSLAGTGAYNEQFFGPGTRLTVL.

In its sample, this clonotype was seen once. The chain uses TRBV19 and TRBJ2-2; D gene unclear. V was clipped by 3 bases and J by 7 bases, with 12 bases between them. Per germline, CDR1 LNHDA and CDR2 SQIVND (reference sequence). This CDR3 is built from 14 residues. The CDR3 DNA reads TGTGCCAGTAGTATCTTGGAGACCAACGGGGAGCTGTTTTTT. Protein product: CASSILETNGELFF.

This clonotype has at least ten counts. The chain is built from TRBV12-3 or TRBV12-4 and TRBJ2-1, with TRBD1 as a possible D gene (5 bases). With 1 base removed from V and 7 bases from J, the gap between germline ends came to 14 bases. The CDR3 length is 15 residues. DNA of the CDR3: TGTGCCAGCAGTTTAGGGGGCGCAGGGTTTAATGAGCAGTTCTTC. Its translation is CASSLGGAGFNEQFF.

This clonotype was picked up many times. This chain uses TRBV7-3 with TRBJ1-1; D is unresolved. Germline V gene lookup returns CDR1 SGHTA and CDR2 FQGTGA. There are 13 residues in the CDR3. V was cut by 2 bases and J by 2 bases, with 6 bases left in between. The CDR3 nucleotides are TGTGCCAGCAGCTTACACCTAAACACTGAAGCTTTCTTT. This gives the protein CASSLHLNTEAFF.

CDR3 coding DNA: TGTGCCAGCAGGGCCGGGACAGAAAATAATTCACCCCTCCACTTT. It specifies CASRAGTENNSPLHF. The chain couples TRBV12-3 or TRBV12-4 to TRBJ1-6; TRBD1 matches 7 bases. This CDR3 has 15 residues. The ends lost 6 bases at V and 5 bases at J; junction bases unmatched: 7.

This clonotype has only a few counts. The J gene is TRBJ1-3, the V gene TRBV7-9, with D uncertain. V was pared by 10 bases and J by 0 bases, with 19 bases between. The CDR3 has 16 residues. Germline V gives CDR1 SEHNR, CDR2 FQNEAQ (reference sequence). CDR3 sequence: CAIVVNGPSSGNTIYF. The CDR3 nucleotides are TGTGCCATCGTAGTTAACGGGCCGAGCTCTGGAAACACCATATATTTT.

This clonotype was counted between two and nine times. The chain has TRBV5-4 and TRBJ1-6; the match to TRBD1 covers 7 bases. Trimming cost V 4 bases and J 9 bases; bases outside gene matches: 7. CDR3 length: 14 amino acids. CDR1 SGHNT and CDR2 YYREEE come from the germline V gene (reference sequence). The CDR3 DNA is TGTGCCAGCAGCCGTGGGACAGACCCTTCACCCCTCCACTTT. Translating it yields CASSRGTDPSPLHF.

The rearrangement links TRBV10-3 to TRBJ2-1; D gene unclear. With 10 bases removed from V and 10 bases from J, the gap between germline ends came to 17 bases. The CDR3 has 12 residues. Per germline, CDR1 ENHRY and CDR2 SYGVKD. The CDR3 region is CATRSWSGEQFF. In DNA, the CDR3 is TGTGCCACCCGAAGCTGGTCGGGCGAGCAGTTCTTC.

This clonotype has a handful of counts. CDR3 in amino acids: CASSTSLLAGGTDTQYF. DNA for the CDR3: TGTGCCAGCAGTACCTCGTTGCTAGCGGGGGGGACAGATACGCAGTATTTT. The rearrangement uses TRBV27 and TRBJ2-3; 12 bases fit TRBD2. This CDR3 has 17 residues. Germline V lookup: CDR1 MNHEY, CDR2 SMNVEV (reference sequence). The junction had 9 bases not matched to a gene; V was cut back by 5 bases and J by 3 bases.

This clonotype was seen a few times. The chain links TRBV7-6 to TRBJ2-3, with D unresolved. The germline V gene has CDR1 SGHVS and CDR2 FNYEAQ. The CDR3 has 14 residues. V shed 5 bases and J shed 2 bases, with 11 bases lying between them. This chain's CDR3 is CASSLFGPTDTQYF. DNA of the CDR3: TGTGCCAGCAGCCTCTTCGGGCCCACAGATACGCAGTATTTT. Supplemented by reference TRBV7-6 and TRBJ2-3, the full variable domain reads GAGVSQSPRYKVTKRGQDVALRCDPISGHVSLYWYRQALGQGPEFLTYFNYEAQQDKSGLPNDRFSAERPEGSISTLTIQRTEQRDSAMYRCASSLFGPTDTQYFGPGTRLTVL.

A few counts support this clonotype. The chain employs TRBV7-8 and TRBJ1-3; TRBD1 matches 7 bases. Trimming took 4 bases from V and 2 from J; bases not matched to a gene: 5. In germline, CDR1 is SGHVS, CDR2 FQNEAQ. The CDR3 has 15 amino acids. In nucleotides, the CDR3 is TGTGCCAGCAGCTATCGGCAGGGGGCTGGAAACACCATATATTTT. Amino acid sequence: CASSYRQGAGNTIYF. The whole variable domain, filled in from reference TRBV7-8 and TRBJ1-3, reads GAGVSQSPRYKVAKRGQDVALRCDPISGHVSLFWYQQALGQGPEFLTYFQNEAQLDKSGLPSDRFFAERPEGSVSTLKIQRTQQEDSAVYLCASSYRQGAGNTIYFGEGSWLTVV.

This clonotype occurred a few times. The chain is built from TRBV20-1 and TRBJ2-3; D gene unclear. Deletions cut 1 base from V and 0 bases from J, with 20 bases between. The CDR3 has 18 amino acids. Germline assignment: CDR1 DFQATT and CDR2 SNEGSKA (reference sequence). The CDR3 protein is CSARGPGSGFASTDTQYF. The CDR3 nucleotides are TGCAGTGCTAGAGGGCCGGGCTCTGGTTTCGCTAGCACAGATACGCAGTATTTT.

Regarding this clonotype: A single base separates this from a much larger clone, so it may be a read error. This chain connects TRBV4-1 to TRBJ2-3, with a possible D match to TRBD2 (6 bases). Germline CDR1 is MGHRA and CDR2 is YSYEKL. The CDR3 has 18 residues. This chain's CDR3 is CANSPLGRKIEEGDTQYF. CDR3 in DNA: TGCGCCAACAGCCCCCTGGGAAGGAAGATAGAGGAGGGGGATACGCAGTATTTT.